A selection of T cell receptor beta chains follows, all from one sample in a study of blood T cell repertoires in COVID-19. Data came from immunoSEQ multiplex PCR; TCRdb stores just in-frame clones and leaves some out. The top ten hold roughly 2.8% of the sample, which has around 170,000 clones, approximately 88% seen once. The sample consisted of peripheral blood. The receptors here all came from a woman aged 55-69 years with acute or convalescent COVID-19. CDR3s include the opening cysteine and the closing phenylalanine or tryptophan. A D gene is named only where the DNA matches it firmly. Clone size is given for some rows only: seen once, a few or many times, or a class if the clone is expanded.

CDR3 length: 14; V gene: TRBV5-4; J gene: TRBJ1-6; D gene: NA; clone size: once; CDR3 protein: CASSGVGAYSPLHF; CDR3 DNA: TGTGCCAGCAGCGGCGTAGGGGCCTATTCACCCCTCCACTTT
CDR3 length: 15; V gene: TRBV3-1/TRBV3-2; J gene: TRBJ1-2; D gene: NA; clone size: NA; CDR3 protein: CASSRAGTETYGYTF; CDR3 DNA: TGTGCCAGCAGCCGAGCGGGGACGGAAACCTATGGCTACACCTTC
CDR3 length: 14; V gene: TRBV28; J gene: TRBJ2-7; D gene: TRBD1; clone size: NA; CDR3 protein: CASSSGQGFDEQYF; CDR3 DNA: TGTGCCAGCAGTTCGGGACAGGGTTTCGACGAGCAGTACTTC
CDR3 length: 14; V gene: TRBV7-2; J gene: TRBJ2-7; D gene: NA; clone size: NA; CDR3 protein: CASSLARHSYEQYF; CDR3 DNA: TGTGCCAGCAGCTTAGCCAGGCACAGCTACGAGCAGTACTTC
CDR3 length: 14; V gene: TRBV6-5; J gene: TRBJ1-2; D gene: NA; clone size: NA; CDR3 protein: CASSYGEGYYGYTF; CDR3 DNA: TGTGCCAGCAGTTACGGGGAGGGATACTATGGCTACACCTTC
CDR3 length: 12; V gene: TRBV4-3; J gene: TRBJ2-1; D gene: NA; clone size: NA; CDR3 protein: CASSQAPNEQFF; CDR3 DNA: TGCGCCAGCAGCCAGGCTCCCAATGAGCAGTTCTTC
CDR3 length: 14; V gene: TRBV7-3; J gene: TRBJ2-7; D gene: TRBD2; clone size: NA; CDR3 protein: CASSLTGGGYEQYF; CDR3 DNA: TGTGCCAGCAGCTTAACGGGCGGGGGCTACGAGCAGTACTTC
CDR3 length: 15; V gene: TRBV28; J gene: TRBJ2-5; D gene: NA; clone size: NA; CDR3 protein: CASSLMIGLGETQYF; CDR3 DNA: TGTGCCAGCAGTTTAATGATCGGTCTCGGAGAGACCCAGTACTTC
CDR3 length: 13; V gene: TRBV4-3; J gene: TRBJ2-7; D gene: NA; clone size: NA; CDR3 protein: CASSRGISYEQYF; CDR3 DNA: TGCGCCAGCAGCCGAGGGATTTCCTACGAGCAGTACTTC
CDR3 length: 16; V gene: TRBV5-1; J gene: TRBJ1-3; D gene: TRBD1; clone size: NA; CDR3 protein: CASSTGQAHSGNTIYF; CDR3 DNA: TGCGCCAGCAGCACTGGACAGGCCCACTCTGGAAACACCATATATTTT
CDR3 length: 16; V gene: TRBV19; J gene: TRBJ1-1; D gene: TRBD1; clone size: NA; CDR3 protein: CASSRTGRKGSTEAFF; CDR3 DNA: TGTGCCAGTAGTAGGACAGGGAGAAAGGGGAGCACTGAAGCTTTCTTT
CDR3 length: 15; V gene: TRBV14; J gene: TRBJ2-6; D gene: NA; clone size: once; CDR3 protein: CASSQGLPGANVLTF; CDR3 DNA: TGTGCCAGCAGCCAAGGCCTACCTGGGGCCAACGTCCTGACTTTC
CDR3 length: 13; V gene: TRBV15; J gene: TRBJ1-1; D gene: NA; clone size: NA; CDR3 protein: CATSISGGTEAFF; CDR3 DNA: TGTGCCACCAGCATCAGTGGGGGGACTGAAGCTTTCTTT
CDR3 length: 14; V gene: TRBV9; J gene: TRBJ2-2; D gene: NA; clone size: NA; CDR3 protein: CASSTTRGTGELFF; CDR3 DNA: TGTGCCAGCAGCACCACCCGGGGCACCGGGGAGCTGTTTTTT
CDR3 length: 16; V gene: TRBV3-1/TRBV3-2; J gene: TRBJ2-5; D gene: NA; clone size: NA; CDR3 protein: CASSSQAGGSQETQYF; CDR3 DNA: TGTGCCAGCAGCTCCCAGGCTGGGGGCTCCCAAGAGACCCAGTACTTC
CDR3 length: 14; V gene: TRBV6-6; J gene: TRBJ2-4; D gene: TRBD2; clone size: NA; CDR3 protein: CASSASGGGDIQYF; CDR3 DNA: TGTGCCAGCAGTGCTAGCGGGGGAGGAGACATTCAGTACTTC
CDR3 length: 15; V gene: TRBV28; J gene: TRBJ1-6; D gene: TRBD1; clone size: NA; CDR3 protein: CATQRVGGASSPLHF; CDR3 DNA: TGTGCCACCCAACGGGTAGGGGGCGCGAGTTCACCCCTCCACTTT
CDR3 length: 16; V gene: TRBV5-4; J gene: TRBJ2-1; D gene: TRBD2; clone size: NA; CDR3 protein: CASSLGGTRSYNEQFF; CDR3 DNA: TGTGCCAGCAGCTTGGGAGGGACTAGGTCCTACAATGAGCAGTTCTTC
CDR3 length: 15; V gene: TRBV5-8; J gene: TRBJ2-1; D gene: TRBD1; clone size: few; CDR3 protein: CASSHGTAIGNEQFF; CDR3 DNA: TGTGCCAGCAGCCACGGGACAGCGATCGGGAATGAGCAGTTCTTC
CDR3 length: 13; V gene: TRBV2; J gene: TRBJ2-7; D gene: TRBD2; clone size: NA; CDR3 protein: CASRTSGAYEQYF; CDR3 DNA: TGTGCCAGTAGGACTAGCGGGGCCTACGAGCAGTACTTC
CDR3 length: 13; V gene: TRBV3-1/TRBV3-2; J gene: TRBJ2-7; D gene: NA; clone size: NA; CDR3 protein: CASSQIAGARQYF; CDR3 DNA: TGTGCCAGCAGCCAAATTGCGGGGGCGAGGCAGTACTTC
CDR3 length: 16; V gene: TRBV4-1; J gene: TRBJ2-1; D gene: TRBD1; clone size: NA; CDR3 protein: CASSQDVGTGSHEQFF; CDR3 DNA: TGCGCCAGCAGCCAAGATGTGGGGACAGGGAGCCATGAGCAGTTCTTC
CDR3 length: 16; V gene: TRBV19; J gene: TRBJ1-4; D gene: TRBD1; clone size: NA; CDR3 protein: CASKDRAGPTNEKLFF; CDR3 DNA: TGTGCCAGTAAGGACAGGGCAGGTCCAACTAATGAAAAACTGTTTTTT
CDR3 length: 16; V gene: TRBV11-2; J gene: TRBJ1-6; D gene: NA; clone size: few; CDR3 protein: CASSLWGVSYNSPLHF; CDR3 DNA: TGTGCCAGCAGCTTATGGGGGGTTTCTTATAATTCACCCCTCCACTTT
CDR3 length: 15; V gene: TRBV3-1/TRBV3-2; J gene: TRBJ1-1; D gene: NA; clone size: NA; CDR3 protein: CASSQVARVNTEAFF; CDR3 DNA: TGTGCCAGCAGCCAAGTTGCGCGGGTGAACACTGAAGCTTTCTTT
CDR3 length: 13; V gene: TRBV5-6; J gene: TRBJ1-3; D gene: NA; clone size: NA; CDR3 protein: CASSLTGGNTIYF; CDR3 DNA: TGTGCCAGCAGCTTGACAGGGGGAAACACCATATATTTT
CDR3 length: 14; V gene: TRBV9; J gene: TRBJ2-7; D gene: NA; clone size: NA; CDR3 protein: CASSPVGGSYEQYF; CDR3 DNA: TGTGCCAGCAGCCCGGTTGGGGGGTCCTACGAGCAGTACTTC
CDR3 length: 14; V gene: TRBV5-1; J gene: TRBJ2-5; D gene: NA; clone size: NA; CDR3 protein: CASSDSRGQETQYF; CDR3 DNA: TGCGCCAGCAGCGACAGTAGAGGACAGGAGACCCAGTACTTC
CDR3 length: 14; V gene: TRBV7-9; J gene: TRBJ2-7; D gene: NA; clone size: once; CDR3 protein: CASSLETGFYEQYF; CDR3 DNA: TGTGCCAGCAGCCTAGAGACAGGTTTCTACGAGCAGTACTTC
CDR3 length: 19; V gene: TRBV28; J gene: TRBJ2-2; D gene: TRBD1; clone size: NA; CDR3 protein: CASSSHRGLPNFNTGELFF; CDR3 DNA: TGTGCCAGCAGTTCTCACAGGGGGCTACCCAACTTTAACACCGGGGAGCTGTTTTTT
CDR3 length: 16; V gene: TRBV9; J gene: TRBJ1-1; D gene: TRBD1; clone size: NA; CDR3 protein: CASSVVGQGASTEAFF; CDR3 DNA: TGTGCCAGCAGCGTAGTGGGACAGGGGGCTAGCACTGAAGCTTTCTTT
CDR3 length: 18; V gene: TRBV19; J gene: TRBJ1-1; D gene: TRBD1; clone size: NA; CDR3 protein: CASSVGQGKMVLNTEAFF; CDR3 DNA: TGTGCCAGTAGTGTCGGACAGGGGAAGATGGTGCTGAACACTGAAGCTTTCTTT
CDR3 length: 16; V gene: TRBV23-1; J gene: TRBJ2-5; D gene: TRBD1; clone size: NA; CDR3 protein: CASSQSRDRFQETQYF; CDR3 DNA: TGCGCCAGCAGTCAATCGAGGGACAGGTTCCAAGAGACCCAGTACTTC
CDR3 length: 15; V gene: TRBV5-1; J gene: TRBJ2-2; D gene: TRBD2; clone size: NA; CDR3 protein: CASSLTGGNTGELFF; CDR3 DNA: TGCGCCAGCAGCCTAACGGGAGGGAACACCGGGGAGCTGTTTTTT
CDR3 length: 11; V gene: TRBV14; J gene: TRBJ1-1; D gene: NA; clone size: NA; CDR3 protein: CASGRNTEAFF; CDR3 DNA: TGTGCCAGCGGGCGAAACACTGAAGCTTTCTTT
CDR3 length: 14; V gene: TRBV30; J gene: TRBJ1-2; D gene: TRBD1; clone size: NA; CDR3 protein: CAWSTTGGPYGYTF; CDR3 DNA: TGTGCCTGGAGTACTACAGGGGGTCCCTATGGCTACACCTTC
CDR3 length: 16; V gene: TRBV28; J gene: TRBJ1-6; D gene: TRBD1; clone size: NA; CDR3 protein: CASSFLSTGLNSPLHF; CDR3 DNA: TGTGCCAGCAGTTTCCTTTCGACAGGGCTTAATTCACCCCTCCACTTT
CDR3 length: 15; V gene: TRBV15; J gene: TRBJ1-1; D gene: TRBD1; clone size: NA; CDR3 protein: CATSREDRGLVEAFF; CDR3 DNA: TGTGCCACCAGCAGAGAGGACAGGGGGTTGGTTGAAGCTTTCTTT
CDR3 length: 12; V gene: TRBV9; J gene: TRBJ2-7; D gene: NA; clone size: NA; CDR3 protein: CASSVLAYEQYF; CDR3 DNA: TGTGCCAGCAGCGTATTAGCCTACGAGCAGTACTTC
CDR3 length: 18; V gene: TRBV11-2; J gene: TRBJ1-1; D gene: TRBD1; clone size: NA; CDR3 protein: CASSLGGDRAVLNTEAFF; CDR3 DNA: TGTGCCAGCAGCTTAGGTGGGGACAGGGCGGTACTTAACACTGAAGCTTTCTTT
CDR3 length: 17; V gene: TRBV7-9; J gene: TRBJ1-1; D gene: TRBD1; clone size: NA; CDR3 protein: CASSPLGGYRGRTEAFF; CDR3 DNA: TGTGCCAGCAGCCCGTTAGGGGGATACAGGGGGAGGACTGAAGCTTTCTTT
CDR3 length: 16; V gene: TRBV24-1; J gene: TRBJ2-1; D gene: NA; clone size: once; CDR3 protein: CATSDLRIGGYNEQFF; CDR3 DNA: TGTGCCACCAGTGATTTGCGGATCGGGGGTTACAATGAGCAGTTCTTC
CDR3 length: 15; V gene: TRBV6-5; J gene: TRBJ1-5; D gene: NA; clone size: once; CDR3 protein: CASSYSDTSNQPQHF; CDR3 DNA: TGTGCCAGCAGTTACTCGGACACTAGCAATCAGCCCCAGCATTTT
CDR3 length: 16; V gene: TRBV19; J gene: TRBJ1-5; D gene: TRBD1; clone size: NA; CDR3 protein: CASSSRGRGGGQPQHF; CDR3 DNA: TGTGCCAGTAGTTCCAGGGGGCGCGGCGGAGGCCAGCCCCAGCATTTT
CDR3 length: 15; V gene: TRBV11-2; J gene: TRBJ1-3; D gene: NA; clone size: NA; CDR3 protein: CASSVRGVLGNTIYF; CDR3 DNA: TGTGCCAGCAGCGTCCGGGGGGTGCTCGGAAACACCATATATTTT
CDR3 length: 14; V gene: TRBV5-6; J gene: TRBJ1-1; D gene: NA; clone size: few; CDR3 protein: CASSGGRGWTEAFF; CDR3 DNA: TGTGCCAGCAGCGGGGGCAGGGGTTGGACTGAAGCTTTCTTT
CDR3 length: 13; V gene: TRBV7-6; J gene: TRBJ1-2; D gene: NA; clone size: NA; CDR3 protein: CASSPNEGEGYTF; CDR3 DNA: TGTGCCAGCAGCCCCAACGAGGGGGAAGGCTACACCTTC
CDR3 length: 14; V gene: TRBV7-2; J gene: TRBJ2-1; D gene: TRBD2; clone size: NA; CDR3 protein: CASSFGGANNEQFF; CDR3 DNA: TGTGCCAGCAGCTTCGGGGGGGCCAACAATGAGCAGTTCTTC
CDR3 length: 13; V gene: TRBV30; J gene: TRBJ2-3; D gene: NA; clone size: NA; CDR3 protein: CAWSPRGPDTQYF; CDR3 DNA: TGTGCCTGGAGCCCTCGAGGGCCAGATACGCAGTATTTT
CDR3 length: 16; V gene: TRBV5-1; J gene: TRBJ2-3; D gene: NA; clone size: NA; CDR3 protein: CASSSTGTAGEVTQYF; CDR3 DNA: TGCGCCAGCAGCTCCACCGGGACTGCAGGCGAGGTTACGCAGTATTTT
CDR3 length: 14; V gene: TRBV11-2; J gene: TRBJ2-1; D gene: TRBD2; clone size: NA; CDR3 protein: CASSLAGLAHEQFF; CDR3 DNA: TGTGCCAGCAGCTTAGCCGGACTAGCGCATGAGCAGTTCTTC
CDR3 length: 18; V gene: TRBV3-1/TRBV3-2; J gene: TRBJ1-4; D gene: NA; clone size: NA; CDR3 protein: CASSQGRATGLTNEKLFF; CDR3 DNA: TGTGCCAGCAGCCAAGGCCGGGCAACAGGGTTGACTAATGAAAAACTGTTTTTT
CDR3 length: 14; V gene: TRBV18; J gene: TRBJ1-2; D gene: TRBD1; clone size: few; CDR3 protein: CASSPTRQGSGYTF; CDR3 DNA: TGTGCCAGCTCACCAACCCGACAGGGTAGTGGCTACACCTTC
CDR3 length: 13; V gene: TRBV14; J gene: TRBJ1-1; D gene: TRBD1; clone size: NA; CDR3 protein: CASSQGQGTEAFF; CDR3 DNA: TGTGCCAGCAGCCAAGGACAGGGAACTGAAGCTTTCTTT
CDR3 length: 15; V gene: TRBV6-1; J gene: TRBJ1-2; D gene: NA; clone size: few; CDR3 protein: CASSEAQQGRYGYTF; CDR3 DNA: TGTGCCAGCAGTGAAGCGCAACAGGGCCGTTATGGCTACACCTTC
CDR3 length: 14; V gene: TRBV9; J gene: TRBJ2-3; D gene: TRBD2; clone size: NA; CDR3 protein: CASSTGGGPDTQYF; CDR3 DNA: TGTGCCAGCAGTACGGGGGGAGGTCCAGATACGCAGTATTTT
CDR3 length: 16; V gene: TRBV4-1; J gene: TRBJ1-1; D gene: NA; clone size: NA; CDR3 protein: CASSSRQADPNTEAFF; CDR3 DNA: TGCGCCAGCAGCTCAAGACAGGCAGACCCGAACACTGAAGCTTTCTTT